The 32 T cell receptor beta chains below come from one sample, sequenced in a study of regulatory T cells in long-lasting Graves disease. Indicated time point: persistent/refractory GD, antithyroid drugs over 5 years with positive TRAb. RNA isolated from PBMCs was used to make the TCR library. Construction of TCR beta libraries relied on iRepertoire HTBI primers and on Arm-PCR targeting CDR3 regions. One entry per CDR3 protein results from TCRdb running MiXCR on the multiplex PCR reads. The table has approximately 400,000 distinct CDR3 sequences, around 23% seen once. The specimen comprised peripheral blood mononuclear cells (PBMCs), sampled when the disease was refractory, from a patient treated with antithyroid drugs. The receptors derive from a middle-aged woman with Graves disease.

This clonotype was counted between two and nine times. The chain is built from TRBV20-1 and TRBJ1-1; 10 bases match TRBD1. The V gene's germline CDR1 is DFQATT and CDR2 SNEGSKA (reference sequence). CDR3 size: 13 residues. V was pared by 5 bases and J by 4 bases, with 4 bases of the junction left unmatched. CDR3 in amino acids: CSAAGTGVTEAFF. The CDR3, as DNA: TGCAGTGCTGCCGGGACAGGGGTCACTGAAGCTTTCTTT.

V and J are TRBV7-3 and TRBJ2-1; D unresolved. Trimming removed 5 bases at V and 0 bases at J, with 11 bases between. CDR1 and CDR2 (germline): SGHTA, FQGTGA. The length of the CDR3 is 15 residues. The CDR3 nucleotides are TGTGCCAGCAGCCCAGAGGCCGGCTCCTACAATGAGCAGTTCTTC. Translation: CASSPEAGSYNEQFF.

This clonotype was counted between two and nine times. The chain combines TRBV7-9 with TRBJ2-7; TRBD2 agrees at 10 bases. This CDR3 is built from 15 residues. CDR1 is SEHNR and CDR2 is FQNEAQ in the germline V gene (reference sequence). The V gene end was trimmed by 0 bases and the J gene end by 2 bases; junction bases not matched to a gene: 1. CDR3: CASSLALAGAYEQYF. The CDR3 DNA reads TGTGCCAGCAGCTTAGCCCTAGCGGGAGCCTACGAGCAGTACTTC.

This clonotype was recorded a few times. The chain carries TRBV19 and TRBJ2-2; unclear D gene. Trimming removed 5 bases at V and 3 bases at J, with 13 bases between. The CDR3 runs to 15 residues. The germline CDR1 and CDR2 sequences are LNHDA and SQIVND (reference sequence). Here the CDR3 DNA reads TGTGCCAGTAGTCCCCGTCTGGGGTACACCGGGGAGCTGTTTTTT. This sequence encodes CASSPRLGYTGELFF.

Comments on this clonotype: Given a much more abundant clone one base away, this may be a read error. The rearrangement joins TRBV7-9 to TRBJ1-1; 7 bases agree with TRBD1. Germline loops: CDR1 SEHNR, CDR2 FQNEAQ (reference sequence). The length of the CDR3 is 16 residues. The CDR3 DNA reads TGTGCCAGCAAGACGGGACAGACCTCTTTAAACACTGAAGCTCTCTTT. It specifies CASKTGQTSLNTEALF. Supplemented by reference TRBV7-9 and TRBJ1-1, the full variable domain reads DTGVSQNPRHKITKRGQNVTFRCDPISEHNRLYWYRQTLGQGPEFLTYFQNEAQLEKSRLLSDRFSAERPKGSFSTLEIQRTEQGDSAMYLCASKTGQTSLNTEALFGQGTRLTVV.

This clonotype was seen repeatedly, ten times or more. V is TRBV28 and J is TRBJ2-2, with 10 nucleotides matching TRBD2. J was trimmed by 6 bases and V by 6 bases; bases with no gene match: 4. CDR1 is MDHEN, CDR2 SYDVKM, per germline. The CDR3 loop spans 14 amino acids. As DNA, the CDR3 is TGTGCCAGCAGGGAACTAGCGGGATCCGGGGAGCTGTTTTTT. It codes for CASRELAGSGELFF.

In its sample, this clonotype was seen many times. The CDR3 DNA follows: TGTGCCAGCAGCCCCCAGCTTGCTTTAAGCGTACCCCTCCACTTT. This gives the protein CASSPQLALSVPLHF. The V and J genes are TRBV12-3 or TRBV12-4 and TRBJ1-6; D is undetermined. CDR3 length: 15 amino acids. Trimming stripped 6 bases from V and 12 bases from J, with 21 bases between.

V is TRBV3-1 and J is TRBJ2-7; no reliable D call. There are 12 residues in the CDR3. From germline, CDR1 is LGHDT and CDR2 YNNKEL (reference sequence). The germline V and J ends were trimmed by 0 bases and 7 bases, with 7 bases remaining between them. CDR3 protein: CASSQDLSEQYF. The DNA of the CDR3 is TGTGCCAGCAGCCAAGATCTCAGTGAGCAGTACTTC.

A word on this clonotype: The junction departs from germline at one end; a sequencing error may be responsible. In DNA, the CDR3 is TGTGCCAACAGCCAAGATGCGACAGTTACTGAAGCTTTCTTT. Translating it yields CANSQDATVTEAFF. The chain employs TRBV3-1 and TRBJ1-1; perhaps TRBD1 as D (5 bases). The CDR3 length is 14 residues. The germline CDR1 and CDR2 sequences are LGHDT and YNNKEL (reference sequence).

The chain couples TRBV12-3 or TRBV12-4 to TRBJ2-7; 9 bases line up with TRBD1. This CDR3 region has 17 residues. With 5 bases clipped from V and 2 bases from J, the junction kept 13 bases outside the gene matches. CDR3 loop: CASSRQGETLQTYEQYF. For the CDR3, the DNA is TGTGCCAGCAGTAGACAGGGGGAAACCTTACAGACCTACGAGCAGTACTTC.

This clonotype was seen many times. This chain uses TRBV2 with TRBJ1-1; the D is unclear. The CDR3 loop spans 13 amino acids. CDR1 is SNHLY, CDR2 FYNNEI, per germline. With 4 bases removed from V and 0 bases from J, the gap between germline ends came to 6 bases. CDR3 in DNA: TGTGCCAGCAGTGGGCAGATGAACACTGAAGCTTTCTTT. Protein: CASSGQMNTEAFF.

The chain combines TRBV19 with TRBJ2-7, with D perhaps being TRBD1 or TRBD2 (5 bases each). The V end lost 4 bases, the J end lost 0 bases, and 13 bases lay between the germline ends. This CDR3 has 15 residues. Germline loops: CDR1 LNHDA, CDR2 SQIVND (reference sequence). CDR3 protein: CASSTGTGSSYEQYF. For the CDR3, the DNA is TGTGCCAGTAGTACGGGGACGGGAAGCTCCTACGAGCAGTACTTC. Complete variable domain (other parts from reference TRBV19 and TRBJ2-7): DGGITQSPKYLFRKEGQNVTLSCEQNLNHDAMYWYRQDPGQGLRLIYYSQIVNDFQKGDIAEGYSVSREKKESFPLTVTSAQKNPTAFYLCASSTGTGSSYEQYFGPGTRLTVT.

This clonotype has ten or more counts. This chain uses TRBV7-9 with TRBJ2-7, with TRBD2 identical over 7 bases. Germline-derived CDR1 and CDR2 are SEHNR and FQNEAQ (reference sequence). The trim removed 8 bases at V and 0 bases at J, leaving 7 bases unmatched. The CDR3 has 14 residues. The CDR3: CASVSRGSSYEQYF. CDR3 bases: TGTGCCAGCGTCTCCCGCGGGAGCTCCTACGAGCAGTACTTC.

This clonotype was found many times. V usage is TRBV28 and J usage is TRBJ2-7; 7 bases agree with TRBD2. Germline CDR1 MDHEN, CDR2 SYDVKM. J lost 1 base, V lost 5 bases, and 17 bases had no gene match. CDR3 length: 18 residues. CDR3 in amino acids: CASSTSSGPLGWSYEQYF. CDR3 nucleotides: TGTGCCAGCAGTACCTCTAGCGGTCCCCTTGGGTGGTCCTACGAGCAGTACTTC. The full variable domain, in which reference TRBV28 and TRBJ2-7 provide the parts outside the CDR3, is DVKVTQSSRYLVKRTGEKVFLECVQDMDHENMFWYRQDPGLGLRLIYFSYDVKMKEKGDIPEGYSVSREKKERFSLILESASTNQTSMYLCASSTSSGPLGWSYEQYFGPGTRLTVT.

This sequence joins TRBV20-1 and TRBJ2-1, with D uncertain. The germline CDR1 and CDR2 sequences are DFQATT and SNEGSKA (reference sequence). This CDR3 comprises 10 residues. V gave up 5 bases and J gave up 3 bases, with 2 bases separating them. CDR3 region: CSAFYNEQFF. The CDR3 nucleotides are TGCAGTGCTTTCTACAATGAGCAGTTCTTC.

The table lists this clonotype with many counts. The chain carries TRBV12-3 or TRBV12-4 and TRBJ1-1; 8 nucleotides line up with TRBD1. With 8 bases clipped from V and 7 bases from J, the junction kept 12 bases outside the gene matches. The CDR3 runs 14 residues. The CDR3 sequence: CASRMTGVNGEAFF. DNA for the CDR3: TGTGCCAGCCGCATGACAGGGGTTAATGGTGAAGCTTTCTTT.

This clonotype was seen at least ten times. The chain links TRBV24-1 to TRBJ2-5; TRBD1 matches 9 bases. In germline, CDR1 is KGHDR, CDR2 SFDVKD. The CDR3 consists of 15 residues. V lost 7 bases to trimming and J lost 4 bases; unmatched junction nucleotides: 9. CDR3 DNA: TGTGCCACCAGCGAGGGACAGGGTGCCCGAGAGACCCAGTACTTC. Its protein is CATSEGQGARETQYF.

This clonotype was seen at least ten times. J is TRBJ2-7 and V is TRBV15, with D possibly being TRBD2 (5 bases). The CDR3 is 13 amino acids. CDR1 and CDR2 from the germline V gene are LNHNV and YYDKDF (reference sequence). Trimming cost V 1 base and J 5 bases, with 9 bases left between them. DNA of the CDR3: TGTGCCACCAGCAGAGGGGAGACGGACGAGCAGTACTTC. It yields the protein CATSRGETDEQYF. The whole variable domain, filled in from reference TRBV15 and TRBJ2-7, reads DAMVIQNPRYQVTQFGKPVTLSCSQTLNHNVMYWYQQKSSQAPKLLFHYYDKDFNNEADTPDNFQSRRPNTSFCFLDIRSPGLGDTAMYLCATSRGETDEQYFGPGTRLTVT.

This clonotype was seen once. The CDR3, as DNA: TGCGCCAGCAGTGAGTCGCCTAGGGGGAGGGAGACCCAGTACTTC. Translated, it gives CASSESPRGRETQYF. This sequence joins TRBV10-1 and TRBJ2-5, with D perhaps matching TRBD1 or TRBD2 (6 bases each). Germline values: CDR1 WNHNN, CDR2 SYGVQD (reference sequence). V dropped 0 bases and J dropped 5 bases, with 13 bases sitting between them. This CDR3 contains 15 residues.

Ten or more counts support this clonotype. This chain links TRBV11-2 with TRBJ1-1; 7 nucleotides match TRBD1. After removal of 6 bases from V and 1 base from J, the junction contained 5 bases not matched to a gene. In germline, CDR1 is SGHAT, CDR2 FQNNGV. CDR3 length: 14 amino acids. The CDR3 DNA reads as TGTGCCAGCAGAATGGGACAGACGAACACTGAAGCTTTCTTT. As protein: CASRMGQTNTEAFF.

This clonotype was detected many times. The rearrangement joins TRBV6-1 to TRBJ2-7; TRBD2 matches 12 bases. Germline CDR1 and CDR2: MNHNS and SASEGT. V gave up 4 bases and J gave up 10 bases; unmatched junction bases: 11. The CDR3 covers 15 residues. For the CDR3, the DNA is TGTGCCAGCAGTGCCAGGACTAGCGGGAACCCAGACCAGTACTTC. This translates into CASSARTSGNPDQYF.

The sample holds many counts of this clonotype. This chain joins TRBV20-1 and TRBJ1-1; TRBD1 might be the D (5 bases). The CDR3 runs 15 residues. Germline V gives CDR1 DFQATT, CDR2 SNEGSKA (reference sequence). The V end was cut by 8 bases, the J end by 5 bases, with 24 bases between. The CDR3 reads CSIRPRAGSNTEAFF. Here the CDR3 DNA reads TGCAGTATCAGACCCAGGGCAGGGTCAAATACTGAAGCTTTCTTT.

This sequence joins TRBV10-2 and TRBJ1-5; perhaps TRBD1 as D (5 bases). V lost 3 bases to trimming and J lost 2 bases, with 17 bases between them. The CDR3 spans 17 residues. Germline loops: CDR1 WSHSY, CDR2 SAAADI. CDR3 nucleotide sequence: TGCGCCAGCAGTGATCGGATGTCCAGAGGGGGCAATCAGCCCCAGCATTTT. It encodes CASSDRMSRGGNQPQHF.

This rearrangement joins TRBV20-1 to TRBJ2-2; D is possibly TRBD1 or TRBD2 (5 bases each). The V gene lost 2 bases and the J gene lost 6 bases, with 7 bases spanning the gap. From germline, CDR1 is DFQATT and CDR2 SNEGSKA (reference sequence). The CDR3 has 12 amino acids. This chain's CDR3 is CSARRGAGELFF. The CDR3 DNA sequence: TGCAGTGCTAGACGAGGGGCCGGGGAGCTGTTTTTT.

This clonotype was counted many times. The rearrangement uses TRBV28 and TRBJ1-2; TRBD1 matches 7 bases. The CDR3 covers 11 residues. Germline values: CDR1 MDHEN, CDR2 SYDVKM. With V trimmed by 10 bases and J by 8 bases, 7 bases remained unmatched. Here the CDR3 DNA reads TGTGCCACCGGACAGGATGGGGGCTACACCTTC. This translates into CATGQDGGYTF.

This clonotype has a count of ten or more. CDR3 DNA: TGCAGCGTTGGGATAGGAGCGGTAGAGACCCAGTACTTC. Its translation: CSVGIGAVETQYF. J is TRBJ2-5 and V is TRBV29-1; maybe TRBD2 (5 bases). The CDR3 runs 13 residues. The germline V and J ends were trimmed by 4 bases and 4 bases, with 13 bases remaining between them. Germline-derived CDR1 and CDR2 are SQVTM and ANQGSEA.

In this sample, this clonotype turned up many times. One junction end does not reproduce the germline sequence, and a read error may be involved. The chain employs TRBV2 and TRBJ1-1; D uncertain. Germline CDR1 reads SNHLY; CDR2 reads FYNNEI. This CDR3 is 12 amino acids long. The CDR3: CASKRLNTEAFF. The CDR3 coding sequence is TGTGCAAGCAAGCGTCTGAACACTGAAGCTTTCTTT.

On this clonotype: A much larger clone lies a single base off, so this may be a read error. The chain couples TRBV7-2 to TRBJ2-7; D gene ambiguous. This CDR3 is built from 12 residues. CDR1 is SGHTA and CDR2 is FQGNSA in the germline V gene. Trimming left V 0 bases short and J 4 bases short, with 4 bases between. CDR3 sequence: CASSLAKYEQYF. In DNA form, the CDR3 reads TGTGCCAGCAGCTTAGCGAAGTACGAGCAGTACTTC.

Ten or more counts support this clonotype. The rearrangement links TRBV28 to TRBJ1-5; possibly TRBD1 for D (5 bases). The ends were cut back, 6 bases at V and 9 bases at J, with 12 bases in the middle. CDR1 is MDHEN, CDR2 SYDVKM, per germline. The CDR3 runs 12 residues. This chain's CDR3 is CASRGGSGPQHF. DNA of the CDR3: TGTGCCAGCAGGGGGGGTTCTGGGCCCCAGCATTTT.

This clonotype has ten or more counts. The rearrangement joins TRBV19 to TRBJ1-5, with D uncertain. V was pared by 8 bases and J by 0 bases, with 8 bases between. Per germline, CDR1 LNHDA and CDR2 SQIVND (reference sequence). CDR3 length equals 13 residues. The CDR3 DNA reads as TGTGCCAGTGCGAAGTTTAGCAATCAGCCCCAGCATTTT. Its translation is CASAKFSNQPQHF.

This clonotype was seen ten or more times. CDR3 sequence (DNA): TGTGCCAGCAGTTTAGACAGGGGGCGCGCCGAAGCTTTCTTT. Translation: CASSLDRGRAEAFF. The V and J genes are TRBV12-3 or TRBV12-4 and TRBJ1-1; 9 bases line up with TRBD1. V was clipped by 1 base and J by 8 bases; unmatched bases: 5. The CDR3 extends over 14 amino acids.

This clonotype was picked up many times. Written as DNA, the CDR3 is TGTGCCAGCAGTTTTATCGGACAGCCGAATGAAAAACTGTTTTTT. As protein: CASSFIGQPNEKLFF. V gene TRBV28 combines with J gene TRBJ1-4; D perhaps matches TRBD1 (6 bases). This CDR3 has 15 amino acids. The germline V and J ends were trimmed by 3 bases and 5 bases, with 13 bases remaining between them. Germline CDR1 reads MDHEN; CDR2 reads SYDVKM.